This T cell receptor beta chain was sequenced in a study of blood T cell repertoires in COVID-19. Study-wide context: The United States, Italy and Spain supplied acute and convalescent COVID-19 samples.

The length of the CDR3 is 14 residues. The J segment lost 5 bases and the V segment lost 5 bases, leaving 2 bases of the junction unmatched. The germline V gene has CDR1 MNHEY and CDR2 SMNVEV (reference sequence). In the authors' workflow: It was from reference gene primer amplification that nucleated cell counts were estimated. Generated by immunoSEQ multiplex PCR, the TCRdb table keeps only in-frame clones and is missing some. The D gene and trimming were derived from the DNA, and the V and J assignments and clone size from that table. Among under 450,000 clones, more than 75% were seen once, and the ten largest hold 2.5% to 3%. Two consecutive negative NP/OP PCR tests, clearance, or resolved symptoms defined Cohort 3 recovery.

The TCR comes from a woman aged 30 to 39 who had recovered from COVID-19. Sequencing was performed on PBMCs or T cells enriched from blood (not recorded which). This chain links TRBV27 with TRBJ2-3; 12 bases map to TRBD2. The CDR3 bases are TGTGCCAGCAGTACTAGCGGGAGGAAAGATACGCAGTATTTT. Its protein is CASSTSGRKDTQYF.